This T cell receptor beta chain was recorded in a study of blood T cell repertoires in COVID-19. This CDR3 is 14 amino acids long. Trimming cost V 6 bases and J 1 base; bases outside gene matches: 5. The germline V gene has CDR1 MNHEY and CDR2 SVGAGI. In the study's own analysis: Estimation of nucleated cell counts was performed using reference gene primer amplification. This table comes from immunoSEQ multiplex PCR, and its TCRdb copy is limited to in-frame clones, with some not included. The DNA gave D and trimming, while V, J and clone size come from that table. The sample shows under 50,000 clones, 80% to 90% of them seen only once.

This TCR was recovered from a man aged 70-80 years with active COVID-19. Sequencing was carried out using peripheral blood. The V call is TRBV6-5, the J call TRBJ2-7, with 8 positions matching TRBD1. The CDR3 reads CASSLGQGSYEQYF. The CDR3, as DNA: TGTGCCAGCAGCCTCGGACAGGGATCCTACGAGCAGTACTTC.